This TCR beta chain emerged from a study of CD8+ T cells in alopecia areata. As regards this clone: The antigen remains undetermined.

Germline CDR1 SGHDN, CDR2 FVKESK. The CDR3 is made up of 13 amino acids. Trimming took 1 base from V and 3 from J, leaving 7 bases between them. General study findings and limits: Normal scalp showed lower clonality than lesional scalp, especially alopecia totalis/universalis. Sequencing of scalp samples also includes resident alphabeta T cells from normal skin.

PBMCs served as the source from which CD4+ and CD8+ T cells were sorted. Reverse transcription of extracted RNA yielded cDNA, which provided the sequencing template. Here immunoSEQ multiplex PCR was the method, and the copy in TCRdb shows in-frame clones only, minus some. The sample has around 150,000 clones, about 54% seen once; the top ten hold approximately 4.3%. This sequence was found in a human donor in good health. The sequenced sample was CD4+ T cells sorted from blood. The chain carries TRBV14 and TRBJ2-7; D is uncertain. CDR3 nucleotide sequence: TGTGCCAGCAGCCAAGGCAATAACTACGAGCAGTACTTC. Translation gives CASSQGNNYEQYF.